This entry lists 20 T cell receptor beta chains sequenced from one sample in a study of blood T cells in healthy people across ages. A second PCR, run for about 7 to 11 cycles, used a sample-barcoded 5' primer plus a J-beta primer mix. Using its own MiXCR run on the 5' RACE reads, TCRdb lists one record per CDR3 protein. Here the sample spans approximately 810,000 distinct CDR3 sequences, about 37% being singletons. Sequencing used blood. These receptors were collected from a man aged 18 to 35 in good health.

This clonotype turned up a few times. The V call is TRBV4-3, the J call TRBJ1-2; 7 bases line up with TRBD1. V lost 3 bases and J lost 4; bases outside the gene matches: 5. This CDR3 has 14 amino acids. Germline values: CDR1 LGHNA, CDR2 YSLEER. CDR3 region: CASSQWGTAYGYTF. CDR3 nucleotides: TGCGCCAGCAGCCAGTGGGGGACAGCCTATGGCTACACCTTC.

This clonotype showed up just a few times. V gene TRBV20-1 combines with J gene TRBJ2-2, with D unclear. Germline CDR1 DFQATT, CDR2 SNEGSKA (reference sequence). V was cut by 2 bases and J by 6 bases, with 19 bases left in between. CDR3 length equals 16 residues. The CDR3 nucleotides are TGCAGTGCTAGAACTTACTTAGAAGCTAGAGCCGGGGAGCTGTTTTTT. Amino acids: CSARTYLEARAGELFF.

The V and J genes are TRBV5-1 and TRBJ2-2; the D call may be TRBD1 or TRBD2 (5 bases each). Germline V gene sequence: CDR1 SGHRS, CDR2 YFSETQ. The CDR3 spans 14 residues. V shed 4 bases and J shed 4 bases, with 11 bases lying between them. The CDR3 region has the DNA TGCGCCAGCAGCCCCCCGGGGCCCACCGGGGAGCTGTTTTTT. Protein product: CASSPPGPTGELFF.

The rearrangement links TRBV4-2 to TRBJ2-5; D is perhaps TRBD2 (6 bases). The V and J ends lost 6 bases and 0 bases respectively, with 17 bases between them. The CDR3 has 16 amino acids. Germline CDR1 and CDR2: LGHNA and YNFKEQ. DNA of the CDR3: TGTGCCAGCAGGAACGGCGGGGCAAGGAACCAAGAGACCCAGTACTTC. Translating it yields CASRNGGARNQETQYF.

This clonotype was counted ten times or more. This chain connects TRBV20-1 to TRBJ2-1, with 13 bases fitting TRBD2. Losses at the gene ends were 6 bases for V and 6 bases for J; bases not matched to a gene: 8. Germline-derived CDR1 and CDR2 are DFQATT and SNEGSKA (reference sequence). This CDR3 comprises 15 residues. The DNA for the CDR3 is TGCAGTGCCCCACTAGCGGGGGGGCCGAGCAATGAGCAGTTCTTC. Amino acids: CSAPLAGGPSNEQFF.

This clonotype was counted a few times. The chain links TRBV7-2 to TRBJ2-2, with D perhaps matching TRBD1 (6 bases). Per the germline V gene, CDR1 is SGHTA and CDR2 is FQGNSA. V lost 4 bases and J 1 base, leaving 7 bases between the germline ends. The CDR3 sequence is 14 residues long. CDR3 bases: TGTGCCAGCAGCTCGACAGGGAACACCGGGGAGCTGTTTTTT. As protein: CASSSTGNTGELFF.

This chain joins TRBV4-3 and TRBJ2-3; no clear D gene. CDR1 and CDR2 (germline): LGHNA, YSLEER. Trimming took off 6 bases at V and 0 bases at J, with 13 bases between the two ends. The CDR3 is made up of 15 amino acids. CDR3 coding DNA: TGCGCCAGCAGTAGCTCGTGGGCTAGCACAGATACGCAGTATTTT. This sequence encodes CASSSSWASTDTQYF.

This clonotype turned up a few times. V gene TRBV6-6 combines with J gene TRBJ1-1, with D unresolved. The CDR3 has 11 amino acids. Per germline, CDR1 MNHNY and CDR2 SVGAGI (reference sequence). V lost 8 bases and J lost 1, with 5 bases in between. Written as DNA, the CDR3 is TGTGCCAGCTCCGCGAACACTGAAGCTTTCTTT. Amino acids: CASSANTEAFF.

This clonotype was found a few times. The chain couples TRBV4-2 to TRBJ2-7; 7 positions match TRBD1. The CDR3 has 16 residues. Germline V gene sequence: CDR1 LGHNA, CDR2 YNFKEQ. V dropped 4 bases and J dropped 1; count of bases not matched to a gene: 10. CDR3 in amino acids: CASSPNTGDSSYEQYF. The CDR3 DNA reads as TGTGCCAGCAGCCCCAATACTGGGGACAGTTCCTACGAGCAGTACTTC.

This clonotype has just a few counts. CDR3 DNA: TGCAGTGCTAGAGATTCGGGACCCCTCGCTGGAAACACCATATATTTT. It specifies CSARDSGPLAGNTIYF. The rearrangement uses TRBV20-1 and TRBJ1-3; D is possibly TRBD1 (5 bases). The CDR3 runs 16 residues. V was pared by 0 bases and J by 2 bases, with 14 bases between. From germline, CDR1 is DFQATT and CDR2 SNEGSKA (reference sequence).

This rearrangement joins TRBV5-1 to TRBJ1-1, with D tentatively TRBD1 (6 bases). Germline CDR1 and CDR2: SGHRS and YFSETQ. The CDR3 extends over 13 amino acids. V gave up 1 base and J gave up 8 bases, with 12 bases separating them. The DNA of the CDR3 is TGCGCCAGCAGCTTGCTGGAACAGGGCGAAGCTTTCTTT. The encoded protein is CASSLLEQGEAFF.

This clonotype has at least ten counts. J is TRBJ1-2 and V is TRBV4-1; TRBD1 aligns across 11 bases. Germline loops: CDR1 MGHRA, CDR2 YSYEKL. This CDR3 spans 16 amino acids. V dropped 1 base and J dropped 4; count of bases not matched to a gene: 5. CDR3 loop: CASSQVLGTGGYGYTF. CDR3 coding DNA: TGCGCCAGCAGCCAAGTTCTTGGGACAGGGGGCTATGGCTACACCTTC.

This clonotype was recorded at least ten times. The chain has TRBV7-2 and TRBJ2-1; D may be TRBD2 (5 bases). Germline assignment: CDR1 SGHTA and CDR2 FQGNSA. The CDR3 runs 16 residues. V was shortened by 5 bases and J by 0 bases, with 14 bases between the two germline ends. CDR3 bases: TGTGCCAGCAGCCTAGGGCGCGGGCGCTCCTACAATGAGCAGTTCTTC. It encodes CASSLGRGRSYNEQFF. The full variable domain, with the rest looked up from reference TRBV7-2 and TRBJ2-1, is GAGVSQSPSNKVTEKGKDVELRCDPISGHTALYWYRQSLGQGLEFLIYFQGNSAPDKSGLPSDRFSAERTGGSVSTLTIQRTQQEDSAVYLCASSLGRGRSYNEQFFGPGTRLTVL.

The gene calls are TRBV7-6 and TRBJ1-4, with no clear D. From germline, CDR1 is SGHVS and CDR2 FNYEAQ. V was trimmed by 1 base and J by 0 bases, leaving 9 bases between them. The CDR3 is 16 amino acids. The CDR3 sequence: CASSLGAQATNEKLFF. The CDR3 bases are TGTGCCAGCAGCTTAGGGGCACAAGCAACTAATGAAAAACTGTTTTTT. Combining the CDR3 with reference TRBV7-6 and TRBJ1-4 gives the whole variable domain GAGVSQSPRYKVTKRGQDVALRCDPISGHVSLYWYRQALGQGPEFLTYFNYEAQQDKSGLPNDRFSAERPEGSISTLTIQRTEQRDSAMYRCASSLGAQATNEKLFFGSGTQLSVL.

The chain has TRBV29-1 and TRBJ2-2, with 9 bases matching TRBD1. V lost 2 bases and J lost 2; bases outside the gene matches: 3. Germline V gene lookup returns CDR1 SQVTM and CDR2 ANQGSEA. The CDR3 totals 15 residues. CDR3 region: CSVEMGQGNTGELFF. The CDR3 coding sequence is TGCAGCGTTGAAATGGGACAGGGTAACACCGGGGAGCTGTTTTTT.

The CDR3 nucleotides read TGTGCCATCAGGGACAGCTCTGGGGCCAACGTCCTGACTTTC. It codes for CAIRDSSGANVLTF. This chain uses TRBV10-3 with TRBJ2-6; the D gene is possibly TRBD1 (6 bases). Trimming pared 6 bases from V and 0 bases from J, leaving 6 bases between. The germline gives CDR1 ENHRY, CDR2 SYGVKD. CDR3 length equals 14 residues.

The chain combines TRBV12-3 or TRBV12-4 with TRBJ2-5; 10 bases line up with TRBD1. The end of the DNA aligns better with TRBJ2-7, so the J call may be wrong. This CDR3 spans 14 amino acids. The CDR3 DNA sequence: TGTGCCAGCAGTCCACGACAGGGGGCCAACGAGCAGTACTTC. Residues: CASSPRQGANEQYF.

This clonotype was seen more than once but under ten times. This chain connects TRBV9 to TRBJ1-2; no definite D call. Germline lookup yields CDR1 SGDLS and CDR2 YYNGEE. The CDR3 loop spans 15 amino acids. The germline V and J ends were trimmed by 4 bases and 0 bases, with 13 bases remaining between them. CDR3 in DNA: TGTGCCAGCAGCCCCCCCTCGGGTGCTAACTATGGCTACACCTTC. Amino acids: CASSPPSGANYGYTF.

This clonotype was counted many times. The chain is built from TRBV20-1 and TRBJ1-6; perhaps TRBD1 as D (6 bases). Trimming left V 0 bases short and J 8 bases short, with 14 bases between. This CDR3 comprises 15 residues. CDR1 is DFQATT and CDR2 is SNEGSKA in the germline V gene (reference sequence). CDR3 protein: CSARDSAAGDSPLHF. The DNA for the CDR3 is TGCAGTGCTAGAGATTCAGCGGCAGGGGATTCACCCCTCCACTTT.

This sequence joins TRBV9 and TRBJ1-2, with D hard to call. There are 14 residues in the CDR3. Germline loops: CDR1 SGDLS, CDR2 YYNGEE. Trimming removed 0 bases at V and 2 bases at J, with 8 bases between. CDR3 protein: CASSVGGQNYGYTF. The CDR3, as DNA: TGTGCCAGCAGCGTAGGCGGGCAGAACTATGGCTACACCTTC.